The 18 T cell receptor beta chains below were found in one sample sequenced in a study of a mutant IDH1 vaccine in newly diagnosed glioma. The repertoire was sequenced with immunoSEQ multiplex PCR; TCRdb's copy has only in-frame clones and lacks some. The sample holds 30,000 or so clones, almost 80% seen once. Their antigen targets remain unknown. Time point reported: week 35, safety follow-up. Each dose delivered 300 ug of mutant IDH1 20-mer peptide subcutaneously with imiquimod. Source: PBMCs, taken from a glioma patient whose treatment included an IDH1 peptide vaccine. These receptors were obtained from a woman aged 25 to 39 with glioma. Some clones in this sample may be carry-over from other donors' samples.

The DNA of the CDR3 is TGTGCCAGCAGTTACTTCGGGGGGGATACGCAGTATTTT. Its translation is CASSYFGGDTQYF. The chain has TRBV6-5 and TRBJ2-3; 7 nucleotides agree with TRBD2. CDR1 and CDR2 (germline): MNHEY, SVGAGI. V dropped 1 base and J dropped 6; count of bases not matched to a gene: 1. The CDR3 is 13 amino acids.

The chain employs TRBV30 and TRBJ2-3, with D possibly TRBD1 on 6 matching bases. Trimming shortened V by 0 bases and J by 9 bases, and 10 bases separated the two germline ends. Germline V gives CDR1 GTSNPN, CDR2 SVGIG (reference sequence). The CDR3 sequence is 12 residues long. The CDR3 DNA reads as TGTGCCTGGAGTGTAGGTGGGACAACGCAGTATTTT. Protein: CAWSVGGTTQYF.

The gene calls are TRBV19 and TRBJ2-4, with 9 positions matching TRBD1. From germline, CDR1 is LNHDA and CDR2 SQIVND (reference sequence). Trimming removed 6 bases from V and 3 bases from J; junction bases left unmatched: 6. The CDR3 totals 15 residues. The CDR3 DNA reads TGTGCCAGTAGCCCGACAGGGGGGGGCAAAAACATTCAGTACTTC. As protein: CASSPTGGGKNIQYF.

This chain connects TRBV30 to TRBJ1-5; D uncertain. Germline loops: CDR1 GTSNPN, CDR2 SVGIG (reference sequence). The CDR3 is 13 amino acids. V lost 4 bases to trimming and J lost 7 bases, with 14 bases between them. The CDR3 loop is CAWTRDPDQPQHF. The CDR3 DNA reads TGTGCCTGGACTAGAGACCCGGACCAGCCCCAGCATTTT.

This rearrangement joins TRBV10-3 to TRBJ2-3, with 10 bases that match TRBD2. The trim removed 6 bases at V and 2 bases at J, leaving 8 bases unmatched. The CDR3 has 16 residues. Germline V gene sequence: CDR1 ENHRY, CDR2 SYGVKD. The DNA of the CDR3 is TGTGCCATCAGAGACCAACTAGCGGGGAACACAGATACGCAGTATTTT. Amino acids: CAIRDQLAGNTDTQYF.

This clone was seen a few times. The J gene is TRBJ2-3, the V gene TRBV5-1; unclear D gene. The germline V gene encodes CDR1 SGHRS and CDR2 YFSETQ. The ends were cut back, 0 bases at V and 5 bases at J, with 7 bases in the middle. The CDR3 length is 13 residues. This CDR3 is CASSLDVGDTQYF. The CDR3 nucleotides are TGCGCCAGCAGCTTGGATGTGGGAGATACGCAGTATTTT. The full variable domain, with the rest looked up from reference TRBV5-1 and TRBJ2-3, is KAGVTQTPRYLIKTRGQQVTLSCSPISGHRSVSWYQQTPGQGLQFLFEYFSETQRNKGNFPGRFSGRQFSNSRSEMNVSTLELGDSALYLCASSLDVGDTQYFGPGTRLTVL.

For the CDR3, the DNA is TGTGCCTTCGCATCTGGGGCGGGAGGCGAGCAGTTCTTC. Amino acids: CAFASGAGGEQFF. The chain recombines TRBV10-3 with TRBJ2-1, with 8 bases matching TRBD2. V dropped 11 bases and J dropped 10; count of bases not matched to a gene: 13. There are 13 residues in the CDR3. CDR1 and CDR2 from the germline V gene are ENHRY and SYGVKD.

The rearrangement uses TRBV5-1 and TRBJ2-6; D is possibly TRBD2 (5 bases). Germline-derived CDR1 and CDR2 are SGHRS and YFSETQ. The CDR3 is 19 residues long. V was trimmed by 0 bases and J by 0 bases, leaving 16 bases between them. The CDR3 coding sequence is TGCGCCAGCAGCTTGGGTTTTAGCGTGGGCTCCTCTGGGGCCAACGTCCTGACTTTC. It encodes CASSLGFSVGSSGANVLTF.

The CDR3 sequence is CASSLVGQMNTEAFF. CDR3 DNA: TGTGCCAGCAGCTTAGTCGGACAGATGAACACTGAAGCTTTCTTT. The chain recombines TRBV7-8 with TRBJ1-1; D might be TRBD1 (6 bases). Trimming removed 1 base at V and 0 bases at J, with 9 bases between. Germline V CDR1 and CDR2: SGHVS, FQNEAQ. This CDR3 is 15 amino acids long.

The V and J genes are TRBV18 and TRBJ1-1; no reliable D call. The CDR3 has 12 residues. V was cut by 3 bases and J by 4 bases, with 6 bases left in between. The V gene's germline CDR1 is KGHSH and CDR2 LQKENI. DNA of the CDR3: TGTGCCAGCTCACCCCCTATCACTGAAGCTTTCTTT. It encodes CASSPPITEAFF.

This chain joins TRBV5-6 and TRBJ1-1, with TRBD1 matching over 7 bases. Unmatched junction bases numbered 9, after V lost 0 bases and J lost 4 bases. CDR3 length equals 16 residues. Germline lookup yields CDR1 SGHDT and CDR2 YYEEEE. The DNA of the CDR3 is TGTGCCAGCAGCTTGGTCAAGGGGGCTATGACCACTGAAGCTTTCTTT. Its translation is CASSLVKGAMTTEAFF.

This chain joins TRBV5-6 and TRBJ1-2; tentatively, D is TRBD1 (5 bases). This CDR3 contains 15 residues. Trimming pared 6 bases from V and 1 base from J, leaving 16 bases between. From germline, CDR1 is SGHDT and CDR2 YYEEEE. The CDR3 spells CASTERGAVNYGYTF. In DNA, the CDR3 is TGTGCCAGCACCGAAAGGGGAGCAGTTAACTATGGCTACACCTTC.

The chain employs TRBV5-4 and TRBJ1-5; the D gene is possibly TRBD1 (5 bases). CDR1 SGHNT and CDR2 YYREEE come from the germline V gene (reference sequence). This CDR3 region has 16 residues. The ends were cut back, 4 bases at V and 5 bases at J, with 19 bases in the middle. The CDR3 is CASSLGGGASDQPQHF. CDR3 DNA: TGTGCCAGCAGCCTTGGAGGTGGGGCGTCAGATCAGCCCCAGCATTTT.

CDR3 DNA sequence: TGTGCCAGCAGTGCCGCCAGGCTTGGTGAAAAACTGTTTTTT. Translating it yields CASSAARLGEKLFF. The chain joins TRBV2 to TRBJ1-4; D gene ambiguous. The V end lost 4 bases, the J end lost 7 bases, and 13 bases lay between the germline ends. This CDR3 region has 14 residues. Germline V gives CDR1 SNHLY, CDR2 FYNNEI.

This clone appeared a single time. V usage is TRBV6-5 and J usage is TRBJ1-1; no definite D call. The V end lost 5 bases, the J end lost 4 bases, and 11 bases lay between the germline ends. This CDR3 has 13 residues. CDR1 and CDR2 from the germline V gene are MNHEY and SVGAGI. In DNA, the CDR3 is TGTGCCAGCAGTCCCCCCCTAACCACTGAAGCTTTCTTT. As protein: CASSPPLTTEAFF.

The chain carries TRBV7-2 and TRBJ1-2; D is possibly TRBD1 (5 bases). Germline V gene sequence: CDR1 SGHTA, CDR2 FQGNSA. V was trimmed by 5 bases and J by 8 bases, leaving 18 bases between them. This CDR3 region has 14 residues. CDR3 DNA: TGTGCCAGCAGCCCCCGGGGCGGGGCACGGGGCTACACCTTC. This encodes CASSPRGGARGYTF.

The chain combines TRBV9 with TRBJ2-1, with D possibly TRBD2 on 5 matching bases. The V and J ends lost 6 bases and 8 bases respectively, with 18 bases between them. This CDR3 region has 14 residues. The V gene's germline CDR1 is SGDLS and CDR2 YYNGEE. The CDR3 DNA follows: TGTGCCAGCACCCCAGATGGAGGTAGGGATGAGCAGTTCTTC. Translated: CASTPDGGRDEQFF.

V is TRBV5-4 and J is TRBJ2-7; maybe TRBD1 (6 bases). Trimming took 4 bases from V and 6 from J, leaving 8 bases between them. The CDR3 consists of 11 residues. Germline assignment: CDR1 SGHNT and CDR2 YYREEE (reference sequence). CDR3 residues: CASSLGGEQYF. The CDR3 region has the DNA TGTGCCAGCAGCCTAGGGGGCGAGCAGTACTTC.